These 22 T cell receptor beta chains originate from one sample sequenced in a study of OX40 agonist ivuxolimab in advanced cancers. The data were produced by immunoSEQ multiplex PCR, yet TCRdb's version contains in-frame clones alone and is incomplete. This table holds about 74,000 clones, roughly 80% found once. The source material was CD4+ or CD8+ T cells sorted from blood, sampled in a trial of the OX40 agonist ivuxolimab. These TCRs come from an adult with an advanced solid tumor such as melanoma, head and neck, liver or kidney cancer.

J is TRBJ1-1 and V is TRBV15; D not resolved. This CDR3 comprises 12 residues. V lost 6 bases to trimming and J lost 3 bases, with 8 bases between them. Germline V gene lookup returns CDR1 LNHNV and CDR2 YYDKDF (reference sequence). Here the CDR3 reads CATRDQYTEAFF. CDR3 sequence (DNA): TGTGCCACCAGGGACCAGTACACTGAAGCTTTCTTT.

Remarks on this clone: Other nucleotide sequences from this sample produce the same CDR3. The chain is built from TRBV4-2 and TRBJ2-3; D not certain. Between the trimmed V and J ends, which lost 1 base and 4 bases, there was a span of 6 bases. CDR1 is LGHNA and CDR2 is YNFKEQ in the germline V gene. The CDR3 has 13 residues. This CDR3 reads CASSQGSSDTQYF. As DNA, the CDR3 is TGTGCCAGCAGCCAAGGGTCCTCAGATACGCAGTATTTT.

The chain combines TRBV29-1 with TRBJ2-2; TRBD2 might be the D (5 bases). The CDR3 has 13 residues. V lost 7 bases, J lost 0 bases, and 9 bases lay in between. Germline V gives CDR1 SQVTM, CDR2 ANQGSEA. In nucleotides, the CDR3 is TGCAGCGGATGGACTGCGAACACCGGGGAGCTGTTTTTT. It encodes CSGWTANTGELFF.

The J gene is TRBJ2-7, the V gene TRBV9; 8 bases match TRBD1. The V gene's germline CDR1 is SGDLS and CDR2 YYNGEE. The CDR3 has 14 amino acids. The ends lost 4 bases at V and 7 bases at J; junction bases unmatched: 10. CDR3 in amino acids: CASSLGQAGWEQYF. The CDR3 DNA sequence: TGTGCCAGCAGCTTGGGACAGGCGGGTTGGGAGCAGTACTTC.

The chain employs TRBV11-2 and TRBJ1-2; a possible D gene is TRBD1 (6 bases). The CDR3 covers 15 residues. Trimming took off 1 base at V and 7 bases at J, with 16 bases between the two ends. CDR1 is SGHAT, CDR2 FQNNGV, per germline. The CDR3 loop is CASSLVPPGVGGYTF. In DNA, the CDR3 is TGTGCCAGCAGCTTAGTCCCGCCAGGGGTTGGTGGCTACACCTTC.

This sequence joins TRBV5-1 and TRBJ2-3; D is unclear. Germline assignment: CDR1 SGHRS and CDR2 YFSETQ. Trimming left V 0 bases short and J 0 bases short, with 14 bases between. This CDR3 comprises 17 residues. This CDR3 reads CASSLGVVGISTDTQYF. CDR3 DNA sequence: TGCGCCAGCAGCTTGGGGGTAGTTGGGATCAGCACAGATACGCAGTATTTT.

V usage is TRBV28 and J usage is TRBJ2-3; D is undetermined. V was shortened by 6 bases and J by 2 bases, with 3 bases between the two germline ends. The CDR3 is made up of 11 amino acids. Germline CDR1 MDHEN, CDR2 SYDVKM. The DNA for the CDR3 is TGTGCCAGCAGCCTCACAGATACGCAGTATTTT. This gives the protein CASSLTDTQYF.

The genes are TRBV27 and TRBJ2-3, with D perhaps TRBD1 or TRBD2 (5 bases each). The CDR3 is made up of 15 amino acids. Per the germline V gene, CDR1 is MNHEY and CDR2 is SMNVEV (reference sequence). V shed 2 bases and J shed 2 bases, with 11 bases lying between them. Here the CDR3 DNA reads TGTGCCAGCAGTTTACACGCAGGGACCACAGATACGCAGTATTTT. Translation gives CASSLHAGTTDTQYF.

This clone has only a few counts. The chain has TRBV9 and TRBJ2-1; 9 bases agree with TRBD2. V lost 2 bases, J lost 6 bases, and 6 bases stayed unmatched. CDR3 length: 15 residues. CDR1 and CDR2 (germline): SGDLS, YYNGEE. The CDR3, as DNA: TGTGCCAGCAGCGTCGCCGGGACTAGCACCAATGAGCAGTTCTTC. Amino acid sequence: CASSVAGTSTNEQFF.

The chain couples TRBV4-3 to TRBJ2-2; TRBD1 is a possible D gene (6 bases). Germline CDR1 reads LGHNA; CDR2 reads YSLEER. Trimming cost V 5 bases and J 6 bases, with 10 bases left between them. This CDR3 has 13 residues. CDR3 DNA sequence: TGCGCCAGCAGCTTACAGGGTTCCGGGGAGCTGTTTTTT. It translates to CASSLQGSGELFF.

This clone was recorded once. The V and J genes are TRBV9 and TRBJ2-7; 16 nucleotides line up with TRBD2. Germline values: CDR1 SGDLS, CDR2 YYNGEE. This CDR3 has 18 amino acids. After removal of 3 bases from V and 2 bases from J, the junction contained 8 bases not matched to a gene. The CDR3: CASSGGTSGRENPYEQYF. The CDR3 DNA sequence: TGTGCCAGCAGCGGGGGGACTAGCGGGAGGGAAAACCCCTACGAGCAGTACTTC.

The chain has TRBV7-2 and TRBJ1-1; D is unresolved. The V end was cut by 5 bases, the J end by 1 base, with 14 bases between. Germline V CDR1 and CDR2: SGHTA, FQGNSA. The CDR3 is 15 amino acids. The CDR3 nucleotides are TGTGCCAGCAGCCGTAGCCAAAGGCGGAACACTGAAGCTTTCTTT. It codes for CASSRSQRRNTEAFF.

The chain combines TRBV2 with TRBJ1-1; possible D gene TRBD1, 5 bases. Germline assignment: CDR1 SNHLY and CDR2 FYNNEI. The CDR3 length is 15 residues. Trimming took 5 bases from V and 5 from J, leaving 18 bases between them. CDR3 in amino acids: CASSPRLGGRTEAFF. The CDR3 region has the DNA TGTGCCAGCAGTCCCCGATTGGGGGGAAGAACTGAAGCTTTCTTT.

This sequence joins TRBV7-9 and TRBJ2-1; 14 positions match TRBD2. Germline-derived CDR1 and CDR2 are SEHNR and FQNEAQ (reference sequence). The CDR3 is 19 amino acids. V was clipped by 3 bases and J by 0 bases; unmatched bases: 7. CDR3 nucleotides: TGTGCCAGCAGCTTCGCGACTAGCGGGAGGGGGAGCTCCTACAATGAGCAGTTCTTC. It encodes CASSFATSGRGSSYNEQFF. Complete variable domain (other parts from reference TRBV7-9 and TRBJ2-1): DTGVSQNPRHKITKRGQNVTFRCDPISEHNRLYWYRQTLGQGPEFLTYFQNEAQLEKSRLLSDRFSAERPKGSFSTLEIQRTEQGDSAMYLCASSFATSGRGSSYNEQFFGPGTRLTVL.

The V and J genes are TRBV5-4 and TRBJ1-4, with D possibly matching TRBD1 (6 bases). This CDR3 has 15 residues. CDR1 and CDR2 (germline): SGHNT, YYREEE (reference sequence). Trimming removed 0 bases at V and 11 bases at J, with 17 bases between. The DNA for the CDR3 is TGTGCCAGCAGCTTGGCGGGACGGGACATGCAGAAACTGTTTTTT. This codes for CASSLAGRDMQKLFF.

The J gene is TRBJ2-1, the V gene TRBV2; a possible D gene is TRBD2 (5 bases). The V end lost 5 bases, the J end lost 10 bases, and 12 bases lay between the germline ends. This CDR3 has 12 residues. From germline, CDR1 is SNHLY and CDR2 FYNNEI. In DNA, the CDR3 is TGTGCCAGCAGTTGGGTCACGGGGGAGCAGTTCTTC. Encoded protein: CASSWVTGEQFF.

The V call is TRBV9, the J call TRBJ2-1; a possible D gene is TRBD2 (6 bases). Germline CDR1 and CDR2: SGDLS and YYNGEE. V shed 4 bases and J shed 4 bases, with 24 bases lying between them. The CDR3 has 18 amino acids. DNA for the CDR3: TGTGCCAGCAGCTATTCTCGTCACCTGTCCGGGAGATACAATGAGCAGTTCTTC. This encodes CASSYSRHLSGRYNEQFF.

This clone has only one observation. V and J are TRBV15 and TRBJ1-4, with D possibly TRBD1 on 5 matching bases. Trimming shortened V by 8 bases and J by 0 bases, and 13 bases separated the two germline ends. Germline V gene data show CDR1 as LNHNV and CDR2 as YYDKDF (reference sequence). The CDR3 runs 15 residues. CDR3: CATGGREATNEKLFF. The CDR3 region has the DNA TGTGCCACCGGGGGTAGGGAAGCAACTAATGAAAAACTGTTTTTT.

This chain connects TRBV5-6 to TRBJ1-1; a weak D match, TRBD1 (6 bases). Deletions cut 4 bases from V and 6 bases from J, with 22 bases between. The CDR3 loop spans 16 amino acids. Germline lookup yields CDR1 SGHDT and CDR2 YYEEEE. CDR3 residues: CASSTTTGPQRPEAFF. The CDR3 DNA follows: TGTGCCAGCAGCACAACCACAGGGCCCCAGAGGCCTGAAGCTTTCTTT.

J is TRBJ2-3 and V is TRBV7-9; 8 bases align to TRBD2. Germline CDR1 and CDR2: SEHNR and FQNEAQ (reference sequence). The CDR3 length is 16 residues. V was pared by 7 bases and J by 11 bases, with 20 bases of the junction left unmatched. The CDR3 sequence is CASIPPGVAGPMGQYF. CDR3 DNA sequence: TGTGCCAGCATACCCCCGGGGGTAGCGGGGCCCATGGGGCAGTATTTT.

CDR3 DNA: TGTGCCAGCATCCGAACCGGGACGGCCACCTACGAGCAGTACTTC. Its translation is CASIRTGTATYEQYF. V is TRBV7-2 and J is TRBJ2-7; the D gene could be TRBD1 or TRBD2 (5 bases each). V was shortened by 7 bases and J by 2 bases, with 18 bases between the two germline ends. The CDR3 contains 15 residues. Per the germline V gene, CDR1 is SGHTA and CDR2 is FQGNSA.

The chain recombines TRBV7-9 with TRBJ1-4, with no clear D. The germline V and J ends were trimmed by 6 bases and 8 bases, with 19 bases remaining between them. The CDR3 extends over 15 amino acids. Germline V lookup: CDR1 SEHNR, CDR2 FQNEAQ (reference sequence). This chain's CDR3 is CASSTRERRAEKLFF. In DNA form, the CDR3 reads TGTGCCAGCAGTACCCGCGAAAGGCGGGCGGAAAAACTGTTTTTT.